This is a list of T cell receptor beta chains from one sample in a study of regulatory T cells in long-lasting Graves disease. TCRdb used MiXCR to reprocess the multiplex PCR reads, holding one entry per CDR3 protein. The sample has 400,000 to 650,000 distinct CDR3 sequences, 15% to 20% seen once. These records were also assigned to another study, of T cells in Graves' hyperthyroidism and ophthalmopathy.

The sample consisted of peripheral blood mononuclear cells (PBMCs), taken at new diagnosis, from a patient treated with antithyroid drugs. The receptors were sampled from a woman aged 35-60 years with Graves disease. CDR3s include the opening cysteine and the closing phenylalanine or tryptophan. D genes are given only for firm matches. The listing skips clone size in some rows; elsewhere it reads once, few, many or a size class.

TRBV11-2	few	TRBJ1-4	NA	TGTGCCAGCAGCAAATTAACGAGGGGAACTAATGAAAAACTGTTTTTT	CASSKLTRGTNEKLFF
TRBV7-9	NA	TRBJ2-7	TRBD2	TGTGCCAGCAGTTTAGGGGAAATCCAGCGGGGGGCCTACGAGCAGTACTTC	CASSLGEIQRGAYEQYF
TRBV20-1	many	TRBJ2-3	TRBD1	TGCAGTGCAGACAGGGGCTCTTCTAACACAGATACGCAGTATTTT	CSADRGSSNTDTQYF
TRBV2	many	TRBJ1-5	TRBD1	TGTGCCAGTGCCGGGACAGAAAATCAGCCCCAGCATTTT	CASAGTENQPQHF
TRBV12-5	NA	TRBJ1-3	NA	TGTGCTAGTGGTTTTTCTGGGAACACCATATATTTT	CASGFSGNTIYF
TRBV12-3/TRBV12-4	many	TRBJ1-1	NA	TGTGCCAGCAGTTCCCTAGTACCGAGGGGTGAAGCTTTCTTT	CASSSLVPRGEAFF
TRBV30	few	TRBJ2-1	NA	TGTGCCTGGAGACCCCGGTTTTTGTACTACAATGAGCAGTTCTTC	CAWRPRFLYYNEQFF
TRBV12-3/TRBV12-4	many	TRBJ2-1	NA	TGTGCCAGCAGTTTACGGGCGGTGACGATTACTGAGGTGGATGAGCAGTTCTTC	CASSLRAVTITEVDEQFF
TRBV5-1	many	TRBJ2-7	NA	TGCGCCAGCAGCTTGGCCCAAGGGGGGGCGGGCTACGAGCAGTACTTC	CASSLAQGGAGYEQYF
TRBV5-4	NA	TRBJ1-2	NA	TGTGCCAGCAGCTCTCTGGCAGGGCAGAGCTCCTATGGCTACACCTTC	CASSSLAGQSSYGYTF